What follows are 19 T cell receptor beta chains derived from one specimen sequenced in a study of CD8+CD57+ T cells in acquired aplastic anemia. TCR beta VDJ and CDR3 profiling used genomic DNA as template. TCRdb reprocessed the reads via MiXCR and lists one record per CDR3 protein. This sample has about 40,000 distinct CDR3 sequences, with roughly two thirds found just once. Patients included in sequencing had previously demonstrated CD8+CD57+ cell expansion by flow cytometry. Specimen: sorted CD4+, CD8+, or CD8+CD57+ T cells (not recorded which) from PBMCs. The receptors originated from a human donor with aplastic anemia.

This chain joins TRBV20-1 and TRBJ1-1; D gene ambiguous. CDR3 size: 11 residues. V shed 5 bases and J shed 0 bases, with 4 bases lying between them. Germline values: CDR1 DFQATT, CDR2 SNEGSKA (reference sequence). The CDR3 region has the DNA TGCAGTGCTTACTTGAACACTGAAGCTTTCTTT. Translation: CSAYLNTEAFF.

The chain uses TRBV7-9 and TRBJ2-7; 7 bases are shared with TRBD2. The CDR3 is made up of 15 amino acids. Germline V CDR1 and CDR2: SEHNR, FQNEAQ (reference sequence). Losses at the gene ends were 5 bases for V and 0 bases for J; bases not matched to a gene: 7. As DNA, the CDR3 is TGTGCCAGCAGCCCTCTATCTAGCGGCTCCTACGAGCAGTACTTC. It is translated as CASSPLSSGSYEQYF. The full variable domain, its missing parts supplied by reference TRBV7-9 and TRBJ2-7, is DTGVSQNPRHKITKRGQNVTFRCDPISEHNRLYWYRQTLGQGPEFLTYFQNEAQLEKSRLLSDRFSAERPKGSFSTLEIQRTEQGDSAMYLCASSPLSSGSYEQYFGPGTRLTVT.

The chain has TRBV20-1 and TRBJ2-7; D remains unclear. Germline V lookup: CDR1 DFQATT, CDR2 SNEGSKA (reference sequence). The V gene lost 3 bases and the J gene lost 3 bases, with 9 bases spanning the gap. CDR3 length equals 12 residues. DNA for the CDR3: TGCAGTGCTAGCACAGTGAGCTACGAGCAGTACTTC. Amino acid sequence: CSASTVSYEQYF.

This clonotype appeared a single time. V is TRBV4-1 and J is TRBJ2-7; 8 bases map to TRBD2. In germline, CDR1 is MGHRA, CDR2 YSYEKL. The V gene end was trimmed by 0 bases and the J gene end by 4 bases; junction bases not matched to a gene: 17. The CDR3 is 19 residues long. The CDR3, as DNA: TGCGCCAGCAGCCAAGATTTGATCGTAGCAGCGGGGGAGAATTACGAGCAGTACTTC. Its protein product is CASSQDLIVAAGENYEQYF.

The chain couples TRBV19 to TRBJ2-3; 8 bases agree with TRBD2. The ends lost 3 bases at V and 5 bases at J; junction bases unmatched: 7. This CDR3 has 15 residues. CDR1 and CDR2 from the germline V gene are LNHDA and SQIVND (reference sequence). CDR3 loop: CASSISLAGQDTQYF. The CDR3 nucleotides are TGTGCCAGTAGTATCTCCTTAGCGGGGCAAGATACGCAGTATTTT. Looking up the rest from reference TRBV19 and TRBJ2-3 gives the full variable domain: DGGITQSPKYLFRKEGQNVTLSCEQNLNHDAMYWYRQDPGQGLRLIYYSQIVNDFQKGDIAEGYSVSREKKESFPLTVTSAQKNPTAFYLCASSISLAGQDTQYFGPGTRLTVL.

Details on this clonotype: Sequence at one end of the junction differs from germline and may be a read error. This chain links TRBV7-8 with TRBJ2-5; 7 bases agree with TRBD1. The CDR3 covers 14 residues. Germline CDR1 is SGHVS and CDR2 is FQNEAQ. The CDR3 spells CASSQDAGGKTQHF. The CDR3 nucleotides read TGTGCCAGCAGCCAAGACGCAGGGGGTAAGACCCAGCACTTC.

This clonotype appeared once. The chain links TRBV29-1 to TRBJ1-1, with D unclear. V lost 0 bases and J 5 bases, leaving 13 bases between the germline ends. CDR3 length: 14 residues. The germline V gene has CDR1 SQVTM and CDR2 ANQGSEA. In nucleotides, the CDR3 is TGCAGCGTTGAAGATGGCCGCCTATTGACTGAAGCTTTCTTT. This sequence encodes CSVEDGRLLTEAFF.

The chain has TRBV10-3 and TRBJ2-5; 7 positions agree with TRBD1. The V segment lost 8 bases and the J segment 3 bases; nucleotides outside the gene matches: 0. CDR3 length: 11 amino acids. Looked up from germline, CDR1 is ENHRY and CDR2 is SYGVKD. The CDR3 nucleotides read TGTGCCATCGGGACAGAAGAGACCCAGTACTTC. Protein sequence: CAIGTEETQYF.

This clonotype was found a few times. The gene calls are TRBV10-3 and TRBJ1-1; no clear D. Trimming pared 7 bases from V and 5 bases from J, leaving 17 bases between. Germline CDR1 is ENHRY and CDR2 is SYGVKD. The CDR3 sequence is 14 residues long. The CDR3 reads CAITSTPKGTEAFF. In DNA form, the CDR3 reads TGTGCCATCACCTCGACCCCGAAAGGGACTGAAGCTTTCTTT.

The rearrangement uses TRBV7-9 and TRBJ1-1; D uncertain. Deletions cut 4 bases from V and 4 bases from J, with 10 bases between. Germline values: CDR1 SEHNR, CDR2 FQNEAQ (reference sequence). The CDR3 extends over 13 amino acids. The DNA of the CDR3 is TGTGCCAGCAGCTCACGGTTATCCACTGAAGCTTTCTTT. Its translation: CASSSRLSTEAFF.

CDR3 DNA sequence: TGCAGCGTTGCAGATAACTATGGCTACACCTTC. This codes for CSVADNYGYTF. The V call is TRBV29-1, the J call TRBJ1-2; D is unclear. The CDR3 runs to 11 residues. The germline V gene has CDR1 SQVTM and CDR2 ANQGSEA. Trimming stripped 4 bases from V and 1 base from J, with 4 bases between.

This clonotype occurred a few times. The gene calls are TRBV2 and TRBJ1-6; D not certain. Germline V gene data show CDR1 as SNHLY and CDR2 as FYNNEI. CDR3 length: 15 amino acids. Between the trimmed V and J ends, which lost 6 bases and 7 bases, there was a span of 16 bases. DNA for the CDR3: TGTGCCAGCAGCAACGTTGGTACGGTAAATTCACCCCTCCACTTT. Its translation: CASSNVGTVNSPLHF. The full variable domain, rest sourced from reference TRBV2 and TRBJ1-6, is EPEVTQTPSHQVTQMGQEVILRCVPISNHLYFYWYRQILGQKVEFLVSFYNNEISEKSEIFDDQFSVERPDGSNFTLKIRSTKLEDSAMYFCASSNVGTVNSPLHFGNGTRLTVT.

This clonotype was observed a few times. The V call is TRBV25-1, the J call TRBJ2-3, with D perhaps matching TRBD1 (5 bases). The length of the CDR3 is 15 residues. The germline gives CDR1 MGHDK, CDR2 SYGVNS. Trimming took off 5 bases at V and 3 bases at J, with 15 bases between the two ends. The CDR3 reads CASSRQQDTTDTQYF. The CDR3 DNA sequence: TGTGCCAGCAGTAGGCAACAGGATACTACAGATACGCAGTATTTT.

The chain recombines TRBV29-1 with TRBJ2-5; TRBD2 aligns across 9 bases. After removal of 3 bases from V and 0 bases from J, the junction contained 2 bases not matched to a gene. This CDR3 region has 14 residues. CDR1 and CDR2 from the germline V gene are SQVTM and ANQGSEA. As DNA, the CDR3 is TGCAGCGTTGAGGGCGGGGGGGACCAAGAGACCCAGTACTTC. This translates into CSVEGGGDQETQYF.

The chain has TRBV10-2 and TRBJ1-2; TRBD1 might be the D (6 bases). Germline-derived CDR1 and CDR2 are WSHSY and SAAADI. The CDR3 is made up of 13 amino acids. The germline V and J ends were trimmed by 6 bases and 0 bases, with 8 bases remaining between them. DNA of the CDR3: TGCGCCAGCAGGACAGGAGCTAACTATGGCTACACCTTC. Translated, it gives CASRTGANYGYTF.

The V call is TRBV4-2, the J call TRBJ2-2; no clear D. The V gene's germline CDR1 is LGHNA and CDR2 YNFKEQ. The CDR3 has 17 amino acids. V dropped 6 bases and J dropped 2 bases, with 19 bases sitting between them. For the CDR3, the DNA is TGTGCCAGCAGGCCAAGCACGGGTCGACCTAACACCGGGGAGCTGTTTTTT. Protein: CASRPSTGRPNTGELFF.

This rearrangement joins TRBV19 to TRBJ1-1; a weak D match, TRBD1 (6 bases). The CDR3 extends over 13 amino acids. Germline CDR1 and CDR2: LNHDA and SQIVND (reference sequence). Trimming pared 3 bases from V and 8 bases from J, leaving 13 bases between. CDR3 nucleotides: TGTGCCAGTAGTATGTCAGGGGTTGGGGAAGCTTTCTTT. Protein sequence: CASSMSGVGEAFF.

This clonotype was observed once. The chain combines TRBV19 with TRBJ2-7, with D perhaps assigned TRBD1 or TRBD2 (5 bases each). CDR3 length equals 13 residues. The germline V and J ends were trimmed by 0 bases and 7 bases, with 10 bases remaining between them. Germline V gene sequence: CDR1 LNHDA, CDR2 SQIVND (reference sequence). The CDR3 nucleotides read TGTGCCAGTAGTATAGATAGGGGCGGGGAGCAGTACTTC. Translated: CASSIDRGGEQYF. The full variable domain, its missing parts supplied by reference TRBV19 and TRBJ2-7, is DGGITQSPKYLFRKEGQNVTLSCEQNLNHDAMYWYRQDPGQGLRLIYYSQIVNDFQKGDIAEGYSVSREKKESFPLTVTSAQKNPTAFYLCASSIDRGGEQYFGPGTRLTVT.

This clonotype was detected only once. The chain employs TRBV2 and TRBJ1-1; TRBD1 is a possible D gene (5 bases). The length of the CDR3 is 14 residues. Germline CDR1 reads SNHLY; CDR2 reads FYNNEI. Trimming pared 7 bases from V and 4 bases from J, leaving 16 bases between. The CDR3 loop reads CASNPRVAGTEAFF. In DNA, the CDR3 is TGTGCCAGCAACCCCAGGGTAGCAGGCACTGAAGCTTTCTTT.